This TCR beta chain was retrieved from a study of control samples from healthy donors and cancer patients. CDR1 is SGHRS and CDR2 is YFSETQ in the germline V gene. The V end was cut by 5 bases, the J end by 2 bases, with 14 bases between. This CDR3 is built from 14 residues. Data came from immunoSEQ multiplex PCR; TCRdb stores just in-frame clones and leaves some out. The sample includes around 50,000 clones, 95% seen only once; the top ten take approximately 2.3%. The V gene is TRBV5-1, the J gene TRBJ2-7; D perhaps matches TRBD2 (7 bases). Sequenced input: blood. This clonotype originated in a man younger than 45 in good health. CDR3 sequence (DNA): TGCGCCAGCAGGAGCGGGACACCAGCCTACGAGCAGTACTTC. Its protein is CASRSGTPAYEQYF.